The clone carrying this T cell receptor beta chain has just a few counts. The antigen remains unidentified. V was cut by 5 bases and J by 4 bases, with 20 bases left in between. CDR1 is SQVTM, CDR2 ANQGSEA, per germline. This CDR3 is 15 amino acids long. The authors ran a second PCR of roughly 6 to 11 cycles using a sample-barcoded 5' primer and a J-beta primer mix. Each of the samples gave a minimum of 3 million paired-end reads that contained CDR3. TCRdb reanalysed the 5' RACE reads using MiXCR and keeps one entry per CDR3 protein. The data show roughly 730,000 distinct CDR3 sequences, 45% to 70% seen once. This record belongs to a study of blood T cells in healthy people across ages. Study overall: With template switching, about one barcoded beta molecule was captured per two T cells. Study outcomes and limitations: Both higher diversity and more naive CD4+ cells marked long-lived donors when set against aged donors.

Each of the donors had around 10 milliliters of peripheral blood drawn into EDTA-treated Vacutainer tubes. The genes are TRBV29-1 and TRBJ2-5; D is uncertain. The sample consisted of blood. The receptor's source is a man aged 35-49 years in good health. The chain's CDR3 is CSVPPWGGSVETQYF. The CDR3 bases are TGCAGCGTTCCCCCCTGGGGTGGTTCGGTAGAGACCCAGTACTTC.